One and the same sample provided the 15 T cell receptor beta chains below, sequenced in a study of shared clonotypes between healthy human individuals. The data were produced by immunoSEQ multiplex PCR, yet TCRdb's version contains in-frame clones alone and is incomplete. This sample yields roughly 2.5 million clones, of which about 92% are seen a single time; around 0.14% belongs to the top ten. The sequencing input was naive CD4+ T cells sorted from blood. This sample's subset: CD45RA+ positively selected. The receptor set was obtained from a man younger than 35 in good health.

V and J are TRBV19 and TRBJ1-1; a possible D gene is TRBD1 (5 bases). The CDR3 covers 15 residues. V dropped 5 bases and J dropped 1 base, with 14 bases sitting between them. Germline V gene lookup returns CDR1 LNHDA and CDR2 SQIVND (reference sequence). The chain's CDR3 is CASSDQGGGNTEAFF. The CDR3 region has the DNA TGTGCCAGTAGTGATCAGGGAGGAGGGAACACTGAAGCTTTCTTT.

The chain has TRBV11-2 and TRBJ2-3; TRBD1 agrees at 8 bases. This CDR3 is 15 amino acids long. The germline CDR1 and CDR2 sequences are SGHAT and FQNNGV. V was clipped by 5 bases and J by 1 base; unmatched bases: 5. The CDR3 sequence is CASSVRGLGTDTQYF. CDR3 nucleotide sequence: TGTGCCAGCAGCGTCAGGGGGCTGGGCACAGATACGCAGTATTTT. Looking up the rest from reference TRBV11-2 and TRBJ2-3 gives the full variable domain: EAGVAQSPRYKIIEKRQSVAFWCNPISGHATLYWYQQILGQGPKLLIQFQNNGVVDDSQLPKDRFSAERLKGVDSTLKIQPAKLEDSAVYLCASSVRGLGTDTQYFGPGTRLTVL.

The CDR3 DNA reads TGTGCCAGCAGTGAGGTGCGCTATAGCAATCAGCCCCAGCATTTT. It translates to CASSEVRYSNQPQHF. The genes are TRBV6-1 and TRBJ1-5; D is uncertain. This CDR3 is 15 amino acids long. CDR1 is MNHNS and CDR2 is SASEGT in the germline V gene. The germline V and J ends were trimmed by 3 bases and 0 bases, with 9 bases remaining between them.

The rearrangement links TRBV5-6 to TRBJ2-2; 10 nucleotides line up with TRBD1. The CDR3 totals 15 residues. V was pared by 4 bases and J by 5 bases, with 5 bases of the junction left unmatched. Germline-derived CDR1 and CDR2 are SGHDT and YYEEEE. Here the CDR3 DNA reads TGTGCCAGCAGCCTGGGGACAGGGGCAACCGGGGAGCTGTTTTTT. It is translated as CASSLGTGATGELFF. Full variable domain (outside the CDR3, taken from reference TRBV5-6 and TRBJ2-2): DAGVTQSPTHLIKTRGQQVTLRCSPKSGHDTVSWYQQALGQGPQFIFQYYEEEERQRGNFPDRFSGHQFPNYSSELNVNALLLGDSALYLCASSLGTGATGELFFGEGSRLTVL.

The CDR3 reads CSAPAGLSTDTQYF. The DNA of the CDR3 is TGCAGCGCACCCGCGGGGCTCAGCACAGATACGCAGTATTTT. The chain recombines TRBV29-1 with TRBJ2-3; TRBD2 might be the D (6 bases). V was clipped by 7 bases and J by 0 bases, with 14 bases between them. The CDR3 is 14 amino acids. CDR1 is SQVTM and CDR2 is ANQGSEA in the germline V gene.

Only one count was recorded for this clone. This chain uses TRBV2 with TRBJ2-2; D gene unclear. The V and J ends lost 4 bases and 5 bases respectively, with 8 bases between them. The CDR3 sequence is 13 residues long. Germline V lookup: CDR1 SNHLY, CDR2 FYNNEI. Here the CDR3 reads CASSGLLTGELFF. CDR3 DNA: TGTGCCAGCAGTGGCCTCTTAACCGGGGAGCTGTTTTTT. The full variable domain, with the rest looked up from reference TRBV2 and TRBJ2-2, is EPEVTQTPSHQVTQMGQEVILRCVPISNHLYFYWYRQILGQKVEFLVSFYNNEISEKSEIFDDQFSVERPDGSNFTLKIRSTKLEDSAMYFCASSGLLTGELFFGEGSRLTVL.

Comments on this clone: Other DNA sequences of this sample code for an identical CDR3. The rearrangement uses TRBV11-2 and TRBJ2-5; D remains unclear. Germline V CDR1 and CDR2: SGHAT, FQNNGV. The V end was cut by 1 base, the J end by 1 base, with 7 bases between. The length of the CDR3 is 14 residues. The CDR3 DNA sequence: TGTGCCAGCAGCTTAGGGTCAGTCCAAGAGACCCAGTACTTC. It codes for CASSLGSVQETQYF.

This clone appeared a single time. The V gene is TRBV7-9, the J gene TRBJ2-7; maybe TRBD1 (6 bases). V shed 5 bases and J shed 6 bases, with 14 bases lying between them. This CDR3 spans 13 amino acids. Looked up from germline, CDR1 is SEHNR and CDR2 is FQNEAQ (reference sequence). The CDR3 coding sequence is TGTGCCAGCAGCCCTATGGGGGCAGGCGAGCAGTACTTC. Its protein product is CASSPMGAGEQYF.

The chain uses TRBV28 and TRBJ1-6, with a possible D match to TRBD1 (5 bases). Trimming pared 6 bases from V and 9 bases from J, leaving 12 bases between. There are 13 residues in the CDR3. The germline CDR1 and CDR2 sequences are MDHEN and SYDVKM. The DNA of the CDR3 is TGTGCCAGCAGAGTCAGGGAAAGTTCACCCCTCCACTTT. This encodes CASRVRESSPLHF.

With respect to this clone: A junction boundary mismatches the germline segment, possibly from a read error. The chain carries TRBV19 and TRBJ2-1, with 10 nucleotides matching TRBD2. The germline gives CDR1 LNHDA, CDR2 SQIVND (reference sequence). The CDR3 spans 14 residues. The CDR3 region is CASSGTSAYDEQFF. DNA for the CDR3: TGTGCCAGTAGTGGGACTAGCGCCTACGATGAGCAGTTCTTC.

This chain links TRBV2 with TRBJ2-1; D is possibly TRBD1 or TRBD2 (6 bases each). The CDR3 consists of 15 residues. V gave up 3 bases and J gave up 10 bases, with 19 bases separating them. Germline V gene data show CDR1 as SNHLY and CDR2 as FYNNEI. CDR3 sequence (DNA): TGTGCCAGCAGTGACCACGGGACTCCAGGGGCGGAGCAGTTCTTC. Its protein is CASSDHGTPGAEQFF. Full variable domain (rest looked up from reference TRBV2 and TRBJ2-1): EPEVTQTPSHQVTQMGQEVILRCVPISNHLYFYWYRQILGQKVEFLVSFYNNEISEKSEIFDDQFSVERPDGSNFTLKIRSTKLEDSAMYFCASSDHGTPGAEQFFGPGTRLTVL.

The CDR3 DNA is TGCGCCAGCAGCTTGTTTACCGGGACTGAAAAACTGTTTTTT. Its translation: CASSLFTGTEKLFF. The V call is TRBV5-1, the J call TRBJ1-4; a weak D match, TRBD1 (5 bases). This CDR3 contains 14 residues. V lost 1 base to trimming and J lost 7 bases, with 11 bases between them. The germline V gene has CDR1 SGHRS and CDR2 YFSETQ.

The genes are TRBV2 and TRBJ1-6, with 8 bases aligning to TRBD1. The CDR3 loop spans 16 amino acids. The junction had 11 bases not matched to a gene; V was cut back by 6 bases and J by 7 bases. In germline, CDR1 is SNHLY, CDR2 FYNNEI. CDR3 nucleotides: TGTGCCAGCAGACCCACAGGGGGAGCTTTCAATTCACCCCTCCACTTT. Translating it yields CASRPTGGAFNSPLHF.

The chain joins TRBV5-1 to TRBJ1-4, with a tentative D call TRBD1 (5 bases). Trimming took off 2 bases at V and 7 bases at J, with 12 bases between the two ends. Germline CDR1 reads SGHRS; CDR2 reads YFSETQ. The CDR3 length is 14 residues. CDR3 sequence: CASSFEDGGEKLFF. For the CDR3, the DNA is TGCGCCAGCAGCTTTGAGGACGGGGGTGAAAAACTGTTTTTT.

The chain is built from TRBV6-1 and TRBJ1-2; 7 bases map to TRBD1. This CDR3 has 16 amino acids. Germline assignment: CDR1 MNHNS and CDR2 SASEGT. After removal of 0 bases from V and 3 bases from J, the junction contained 7 bases not matched to a gene. The CDR3 nucleotides are TGTGCCAGCAGTGAAGCGGGACAGTTCGGCGACTATGGCTACACCTTC. Amino acids: CASSEAGQFGDYGYTF.